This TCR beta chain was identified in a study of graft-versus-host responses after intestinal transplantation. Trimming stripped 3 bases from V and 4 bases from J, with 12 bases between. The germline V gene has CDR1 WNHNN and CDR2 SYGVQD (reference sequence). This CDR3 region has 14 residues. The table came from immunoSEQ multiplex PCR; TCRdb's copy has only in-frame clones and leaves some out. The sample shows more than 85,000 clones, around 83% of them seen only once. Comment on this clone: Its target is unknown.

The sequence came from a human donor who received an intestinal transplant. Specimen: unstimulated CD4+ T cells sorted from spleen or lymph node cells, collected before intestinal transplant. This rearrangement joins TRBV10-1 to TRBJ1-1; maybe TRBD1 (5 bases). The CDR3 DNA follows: TGCGCCAGCAGTGAACAGGAGTGGGGCACTGAAGCTTTCTTT. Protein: CASSEQEWGTEAFF.